This TCR beta chain stems from a study of cytomegalovirus exposure and HLA in healthy donors. Regarding the study as a whole: Researchers catalogued some 160 TCR beta chains as cytomegalovirus-associated. As confirmed in vitro, a few CMV-associated chains were specific for CMV antigens.

This CDR3 is 15 amino acids long. V was pared by 1 base and J by 1 base, with 12 bases between. In germline, CDR1 is SGHRS, CDR2 YFSETQ. The PCR used 60 Vbeta and 13 Jbeta primers. Sequencing was performed with immunoSEQ multiplex PCR; in TCRdb, only in-frame clones are kept and a portion is missing. The sample holds about 150,000 clones, more than 80% seen once. This clone has a single count. Its target is unknown. The chain joins TRBV5-1 to TRBJ2-7; the D gene is possibly TRBD1 (5 bases). This TCR derives from a male donor in good health and CMV-seronegative. Source material: PBMCs. The CDR3 here is CASSLYWQGSYEQYF. CDR3 DNA sequence: TGCGCCAGCAGCTTGTATTGGCAGGGATCCTACGAGCAGTACTTC.